This TCR beta chain emerged from a study of shared clonotypes between healthy human individuals. Study-wide context: Three plates were used per donor for CD4 naive, three for CD4 memory, two for CD8 naive and one for CD8 memory.

With respect to this clone: Its antigen is still unknown.

Method: immunoSEQ multiplex PCR; TCRdb's copy keeps in-frame clones and lacks some. The sample contains millions of clones, roughly 95% of which appear only once. Per the germline V gene, CDR1 is MDHEN and CDR2 is SYDVKM. J was trimmed by 6 bases and V by 5 bases; bases with no gene match: 7. This CDR3 is built from 14 residues. In the naive CD8 group, cells lacked CD45RO and were positively selected for CCR7, so terminally differentiated effector memory CD45RA+ cells were left out. Overall study results and limits: Clonotype sharing among donors, it was expected, would be affected by sequencing depth. The low donor count limited represented genetic and exposure-history diversity.

V gene TRBV28 combines with J gene TRBJ1-5; TRBD1 agrees at 7 bases. The receptor's source is a man aged 18 to 35 in good health. The sample comprised naive CD8+ T cells sorted from blood. Here the CDR3 DNA reads TGTGCCAGCAGTACGGGGACAGATATTCAGCCCCAGCATTTT. The encoded protein is CASSTGTDIQPQHF.